The 9 T cell receptor beta chains given below trace back to one sample, sequenced in a study of shared clonotypes between healthy human individuals. The protocol was immunoSEQ multiplex PCR, while the TCRdb copy is restricted to in-frame clones and leaves out a portion. The sample holds some 2.3 million clones, roughly 93% seen once. The sample consisted of naive CD4+ T cells from PBMCs. Subset here: CD45RA+ positively selected. The receptors were gathered from a man between 18 and 35 years old in good health. Some clones in this sample may be carry-over from other donors' samples.

The rearrangement uses TRBV7-8 and TRBJ1-2; 7 positions match TRBD1. Germline V lookup: CDR1 SGHVS, CDR2 FQNEAQ. The CDR3 is made up of 14 amino acids. V was pared by 0 bases and J by 11 bases, with 9 bases of the junction left unmatched. The CDR3 spells CASSLALYGQDYTF. The CDR3 nucleotides are TGTGCCAGCAGCTTAGCGTTGTACGGACAGGATTACACCTTC.

The CDR3 bases are TGTGCCAGCAGCTTAGAGGGACTAGGGTCGCAGTATTTT. This encodes CASSLEGLGSQYF. The chain links TRBV11-2 to TRBJ2-3; 8 bases line up with TRBD2. With V trimmed by 0 bases and J by 10 bases, 3 bases remained unmatched. The CDR3 is 13 residues long. Germline V lookup: CDR1 SGHAT, CDR2 FQNNGV.

This chain links TRBV19 with TRBJ2-5, with D perhaps TRBD2 (5 bases). Looked up from germline, CDR1 is LNHDA and CDR2 is SQIVND (reference sequence). Trimming removed 4 bases from V and 4 bases from J, with 13 bases in between. The CDR3 contains 14 residues. The CDR3 nucleotides read TGTGCCAGTAGTACATCCGGGAACGGAGAGACCCAGTACTTC. Its protein is CASSTSGNGETQYF.

The rearrangement uses TRBV6-1 and TRBJ2-7; 10 bases map to TRBD1. V lost 7 bases, J lost 2 bases, and 5 bases stayed unmatched. The CDR3 contains 14 residues. Germline loops: CDR1 MNHNS, CDR2 SASEGT. The CDR3 reads CASTGTGDTYEQYF. The CDR3 DNA reads TGTGCCAGCACCGGGACAGGGGACACCTACGAGCAGTACTTC.

V gene TRBV27 combines with J gene TRBJ2-3; a possible D gene is TRBD1 (6 bases). CDR1 is MNHEY and CDR2 is SMNVEV in the germline V gene (reference sequence). The CDR3 totals 14 residues. V lost 7 bases, J lost 2 bases, and 13 bases lay in between. This CDR3 reads CASTAWGHTDTQYF. The CDR3 DNA is TGTGCCAGCACCGCGTGGGGGCACACAGATACGCAGTATTTT.

This clone occurred once. The chain employs TRBV6-1 and TRBJ2-1; perhaps TRBD2 as D (5 bases). V gave up 9 bases and J gave up 1 base, with 16 bases separating them. The CDR3 length is 15 residues. Germline CDR1 reads MNHNS; CDR2 reads SASEGT. The CDR3: CASWTPGISYNEQFF. The CDR3 coding sequence is TGTGCCAGTTGGACTCCCGGGATATCCTACAATGAGCAGTTCTTC.

The chain couples TRBV5-4 to TRBJ2-7; 8 nucleotides agree with TRBD1. V shed 6 bases, J shed 0 bases, and the junction held 8 bases outside the gene matches. Per the germline V gene, CDR1 is SGHNT and CDR2 is YYREEE (reference sequence). The length of the CDR3 is 15 residues. CDR3 sequence: CASTLKTGASYEQYF. For the CDR3, the DNA is TGTGCCAGCACCTTAAAGACAGGGGCCTCCTACGAGCAGTACTTC.

The chain uses TRBV5-6 and TRBJ1-2; D not resolved. V lost 5 bases, J lost 8 bases, and 13 bases lay in between. The CDR3 is 12 residues long. CDR1 and CDR2 from the germline V gene are SGHDT and YYEEEE. The CDR3: CASSKFLGGYTF. CDR3 DNA sequence: TGTGCCAGCAGTAAGTTCCTAGGGGGCTACACCTTC.

CDR3 sequence: CASSVWTSGKRETQYF. In DNA form, the CDR3 reads TGTGCCAGCAGTGTTTGGACTAGCGGGAAGAGGGAGACCCAGTACTTC. The chain links TRBV2 to TRBJ2-5; 12 bases are a match to TRBD2. The V gene end was trimmed by 4 bases and the J gene end by 5 bases; junction bases not matched to a gene: 8. Germline-derived CDR1 and CDR2 are SNHLY and FYNNEI. The CDR3 has 16 amino acids.